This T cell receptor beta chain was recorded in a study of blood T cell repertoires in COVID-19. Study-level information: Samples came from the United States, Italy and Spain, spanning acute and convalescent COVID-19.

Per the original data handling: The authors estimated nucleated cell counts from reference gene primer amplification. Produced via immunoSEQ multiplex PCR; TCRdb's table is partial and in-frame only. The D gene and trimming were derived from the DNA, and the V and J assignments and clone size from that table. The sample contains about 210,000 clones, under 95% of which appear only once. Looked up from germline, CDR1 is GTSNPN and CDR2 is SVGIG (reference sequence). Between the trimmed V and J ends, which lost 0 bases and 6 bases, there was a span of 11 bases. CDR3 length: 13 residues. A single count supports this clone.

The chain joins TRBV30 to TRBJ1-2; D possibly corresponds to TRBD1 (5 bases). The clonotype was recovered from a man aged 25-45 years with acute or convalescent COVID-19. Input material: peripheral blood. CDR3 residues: CAWSVGTYHGYTF. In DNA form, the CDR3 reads TGTGCCTGGAGTGTAGGGACTTACCATGGCTACACCTTC.